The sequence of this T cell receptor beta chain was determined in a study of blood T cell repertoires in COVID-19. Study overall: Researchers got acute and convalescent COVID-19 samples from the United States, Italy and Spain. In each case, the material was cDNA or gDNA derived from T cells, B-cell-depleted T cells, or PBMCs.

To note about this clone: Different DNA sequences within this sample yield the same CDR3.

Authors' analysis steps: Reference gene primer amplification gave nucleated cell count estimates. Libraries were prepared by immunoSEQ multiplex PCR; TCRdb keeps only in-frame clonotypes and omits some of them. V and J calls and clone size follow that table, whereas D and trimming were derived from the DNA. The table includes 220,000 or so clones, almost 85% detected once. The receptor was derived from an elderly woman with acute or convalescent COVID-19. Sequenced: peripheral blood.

The CDR3 region has the DNA TGTGCCAGCTCGCCCGGACAGGGCCCGAACACCGGGGAGCTGTTTTTT. This encodes CASSPGQGPNTGELFF. The chain combines TRBV18 with TRBJ2-2; 8 bases line up with TRBD1. Unmatched junction bases numbered 6, after V lost 6 bases and J lost 0 bases. Germline V gives CDR1 KGHSH, CDR2 LQKENI. The CDR3 totals 16 residues.